This T cell receptor (beta chain) appears in the sequencing data of a study of T-cell reconstitution after alpha-beta-depleted transplantation in children. Details on this clonotype: The antigen is unknown.

V gave up 0 bases and J gave up 8 bases; unmatched junction bases: 1. Germline V gives CDR1 SGHRS, CDR2 YFSETQ. The CDR3 sequence is 13 residues long. Study findings and constraints: The study traced high day-60 TCRbeta diversity in some patients to surviving recipient T cells and thymic progenitors. T-cell numbers and diversity, one year after transplant, stemmed largely from T cells that were newly produced. Two months or so post-transplant, alpha-beta T cells reportedly derived from several hundred expanded graft clones.

As it was prepared, the TCRbeta library received unique molecular identifiers. TCRdb called the PCR reads again in MiXCR, with one record for every CDR3 protein. The profile shows some 310,000 distinct CDR3 sequences, 20% to 30% of them singletons. The chain employs TRBV5-1 and TRBJ1-4, with 7 nucleotides matching TRBD1. This TCR came from a male patient younger than 18 who had a stem cell transplant for acute lymphoblastic leukemia, so the T cells may come from the graft donor. The material was PBMCs, mostly from graft donor cells, obtained 180 days after TCRalphabeta/CD19-depleted stem cell transplant. As DNA, the CDR3 is TGCGCCAGCAGCTTGGGGGACAGCGAAAAACTGTTTTTT. It yields the protein CASSLGDSEKLFF.